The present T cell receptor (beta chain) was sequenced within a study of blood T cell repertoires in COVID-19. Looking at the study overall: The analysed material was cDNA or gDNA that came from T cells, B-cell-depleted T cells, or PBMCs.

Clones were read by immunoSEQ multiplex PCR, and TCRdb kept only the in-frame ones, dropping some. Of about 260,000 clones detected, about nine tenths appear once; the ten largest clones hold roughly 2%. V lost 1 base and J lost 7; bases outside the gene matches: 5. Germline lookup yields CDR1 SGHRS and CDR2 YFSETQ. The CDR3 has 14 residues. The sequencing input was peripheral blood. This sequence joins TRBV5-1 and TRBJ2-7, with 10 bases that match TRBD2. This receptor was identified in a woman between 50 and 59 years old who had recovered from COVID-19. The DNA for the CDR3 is TGCGCCAGCAGCTTGACTAGCGGGAAGGGAGAGCAGTACTTC. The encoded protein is CASSLTSGKGEQYF.